This is a list of T cell receptor beta chains from one sample in a study of shared clonotypes between healthy human individuals. Sequencing was performed with immunoSEQ multiplex PCR; in TCRdb, only in-frame clones are kept and a portion is missing. The table records 2.3 million or so clones, just over 90% of them present only once. The material sequenced was naive CD4+ T cells from PBMCs. The receptor set was obtained from a man between 18 and 35 years old in good health. Some clones in this sample may be carry-over from other donors' samples. Each CDR3 is given with its conserved first and last residue. A D gene is named only where the DNA matches it firmly. Rows may omit the clone size; those that give it use once, few, many or a size class.

v_gene	d_gene	abundance	j_gene	CDR3aa	CDR3nt
TRBV5-1	TRBD1	.	TRBJ2-5	CASSRRQGAGGETQYF	TGCGCCAGCAGCCGACGACAGGGGGCTGGCGGGGAGACCCAGTACTTC
TRBV28	.	.	TRBJ2-7	CASSFNFAYEQYF	TGTGCCAGCAGCTTTAACTTTGCCTACGAGCAGTACTTC
TRBV6-5	.	.	TRBJ1-6	CASGTTGNSPLHF	TGTGCCAGCGGTACAACAGGGAATTCACCCCTCCACTTT
TRBV6-6	.	.	TRBJ2-1	CASSPAANEQFF	TGTGCCAGCAGTCCGGCGGCCAATGAGCAGTTCTTC
TRBV15	TRBD2	once	TRBJ2-2	CATSRRFRLARGAGELFF	TGTGCCACCAGCAGGAGGTTCAGACTAGCTAGAGGGGCCGGGGAGCTGTTTTTT
TRBV28	.	.	TRBJ1-1	CASSFAWTPAFF	TGTGCCAGCAGTTTTGCCTGGACACCGGCTTTCTTT
TRBV7-2	.	.	TRBJ2-4	CASSSGSPGGYIQYF	TGTGCCAGCAGCTCCGGTTCCCCGGGCGGGTACATTCAGTACTTC
TRBV9	.	.	TRBJ2-1	CASSVAGLYYNEQFF	TGTGCCAGCAGCGTAGCTGGGCTATACTACAATGAGCAGTTCTTC
TRBV7-2	TRBD1	.	TRBJ1-2	CASSASPGTEANYGYTF	TGTGCCAGCAGCGCCAGTCCCGGGACAGAAGCTAACTATGGCTACACCTTC
TRBV5-1	TRBD1	.	TRBJ1-5	CASSSGDRGQPQHF	TGCGCCAGCAGCTCCGGGGACAGGGGTCAGCCCCAGCATTTT
TRBV7-9	.	few	TRBJ2-7	CASSLVAGTYEQYF	TGTGCCAGCAGCTTAGTTGCGGGGACCTACGAGCAGTACTTC
TRBV7-3	.	.	TRBJ2-5	CASSLTLQETQYF	TGTGCCAGCAGCTTAACCCTCCAAGAGACCCAGTACTTC
TRBV4-3	.	.	TRBJ2-7	CASSQSRGTTYEQYF	TGCGCCAGCAGCCAATCTCGCGGGACCACCTACGAGCAGTACTTC
TRBV7-2	TRBD1	.	TRBJ2-7	CASSTRQGYEQYF	TGTGCCAGCAGCACCCGACAGGGCTACGAGCAGTACTTC
TRBV5-4	.	.	TRBJ2-3	CASSLTGGADTQYF	TGTGCCAGCAGCTTGACAGGGGGGGCAGATACGCAGTATTTT
TRBV13	TRBD1	once	TRBJ2-7	CASSSGTGLTYEQYF	TGTGCCAGCAGCTCAGGGACAGGGCTTACCTACGAGCAGTACTTC